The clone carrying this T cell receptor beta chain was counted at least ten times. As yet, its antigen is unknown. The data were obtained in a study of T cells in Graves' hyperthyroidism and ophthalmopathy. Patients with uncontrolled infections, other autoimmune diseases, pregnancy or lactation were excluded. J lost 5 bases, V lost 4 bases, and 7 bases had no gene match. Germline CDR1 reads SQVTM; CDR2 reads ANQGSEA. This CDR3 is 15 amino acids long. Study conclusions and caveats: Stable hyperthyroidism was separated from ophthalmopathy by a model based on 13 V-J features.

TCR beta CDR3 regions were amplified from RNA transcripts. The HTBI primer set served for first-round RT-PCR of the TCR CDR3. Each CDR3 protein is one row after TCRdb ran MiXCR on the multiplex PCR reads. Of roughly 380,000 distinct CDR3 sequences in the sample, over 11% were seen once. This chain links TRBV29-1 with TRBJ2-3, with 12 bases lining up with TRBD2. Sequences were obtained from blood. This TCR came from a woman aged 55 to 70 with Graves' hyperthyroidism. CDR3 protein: CSVAPSGRAGDTQYF. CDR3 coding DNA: TGCAGCGTTGCCCCTAGCGGGAGGGCCGGAGATACGCAGTATTTT.